The source of this TCR beta chain is a study of untreated major depressive disorder (dated by TCRdb to the late 2010s). Study-wide context: The study was a cross-sectional case-control comparison of T cell phenotype and TCR repertoire between antidepressant-free major depressive disorder patients and individually matched non-depressed controls. The sequencing was a follow-up to the differences in Vbeta 5.1, Vbeta 11 and Vbeta 22 usage that flow cytometry had picked up across the whole cohort. General study outcomes and caveats: Sequencing confirmed higher TRBV05-01 (Vbeta 5.1) usage among CD4+ T cells of depressed patients than controls, with p = 0.040 in a one-tailed test. In every sequenced subject, the top five TRBV05-01 clones were all identified as private clones. Because of strict matching and exclusion criteria, the study sample was comparatively small, which limits how generalizable the findings are. In the sequencing data, TRBV25-01 and TRBV02-01 usage matched the flow-cytometry pattern without reaching statistical significance. For the sequencing comparisons, planned one-tailed tests were run on just three Vbeta families that had been chosen in advance.

The CDR3 spans 15 residues, from the cysteine through the phenylalanine. Of all the DNA, just the CDR3 is kept, 45 bases in frame from base 1. As encoded in the germline V gene, CDR1 is LGHNT while CDR2 is FRNRAP. Trimmed from V: 5 bases; trimmed from J: 4 bases; junction bases lacking a gene match: 6. The Qiagen DNeasy Blood and Tissue Kit was used to extract total genomic DNA from the purified CD4+ T cells. The TCRbeta CDR3 region, defined according to IMGT, was amplified and sequenced using immunoSEQ immunosequencing protocols. As for the original processing: Preprocessing of raw sequence data for PCR and sequencing error correction was performed by the immunoSEQ service. Data were loaded into the immunoSEQ Analyzer and further analyzed with VDJtools v1.0.7. The paired Wilcoxon signed-rank test was used to test for differences between patients and controls. Drawn from immuneACCESS, this table holds only the in-frame rearrangements with V and J called that TCRdb kept. Clones are partly lost; checked studies trace under half to an unresolved V gene and leave the rest unexplained. V, J and clone size were drawn from that table, and D and trimming were deduced from the DNA. Present in this sample are about 25,000 clones, 91% of which were seen just once. Roughly 0.72% of the sample is in the top ten clones.

Each depressed patient was matched pairwise with a non-depressed control on sex, age, current smoking status and body mass index. All participants were of European descent. To qualify, patients needed a DSM-IV diagnosis of major depressive disorder plus a Hamilton Rating Scale for Depression score of 18 or higher. No psychiatric medication, including antidepressants, had been taken by patients for at least 8 weeks before enrollment. Among the patients, depression severity spanned the moderate-to-severe range. Participants were excluded if they had major medical conditions, Axis I/II comorbidities, regular medication or illicit drug use, or weekly alcohol intake above 100 g. Approximately 30 ml of peripheral blood was drawn into EDTA tubes from each participant. Thawed PBMCs underwent magnetic negative selection with the BD IMag Human CD4 T Lymphocyte Enrichment Set to purify CD4+ T cells. A purity of around 94% was typically achieved with the CD4+ enrichment method, as confirmed by flow cytometry. A subgroup of five case-control pairs, chosen blind to chemokine receptor expression and flow-cytometric repertoire skewing results, underwent TCRbeta sequencing. All blood samples were drawn in the morning at 8:00 a.m., and PBMCs were separated by Ficoll-Hypaque gradient centrifugation. PBMCs were cryopreserved by gradual cooling to -80 degrees C and were kept in liquid nitrogen until assay.

As to this clone: The target of this receptor is not known. Per-base quality was not reported, and no clone a single base away is much larger than it.

This receptor was taken from a woman aged 30 to 39 with major depressive disorder. Input material: CD4+ T cells from PBMCs. The V and J genes are TRBV12-5 and TRBJ2-1; a stretch of 9 junction bases matches TRBD1. The sequenced DNA: TGTGCTAGTGGTCCGACAGGGGGGGATTACAATGAGCAGTTCTTC. It specifies CASGPTGGDYNEQFF.